This T cell receptor beta chain is from a study of OX40 agonist ivuxolimab in advanced cancers. Turning to the study itself: With a range of roughly 23 to 85, age averaged approximately 60 years, and 75% to 90% were male. Treatment received earlier with anti-PD-1, anti-PD-L1 or anti-CTLA-4 agents was allowed, and under 50% had some. Study-wide results and caveats: Both blood CD4+ and CD8+ T cells showed clonal growth by week 6 at 0.1 to 3.0 mg/kg. Specificity for antigen went undetermined in the expanded peripheral T cells.

Assay: immunoSEQ multiplex PCR; the TCRdb copy retains only in-frame clones and omits some. The data contain just under 55,000 clones, about 80% of them seen just once; the ten biggest clones take up 4% to 5%. On this clone: Its antigen is currently unknown.

This receptor was identified in an adult with an advanced solid tumor such as melanoma, head and neck, liver or kidney cancer. The sequenced sample was CD4+ or CD8+ T cells sorted from blood, obtained in a trial of the OX40 agonist ivuxolimab.

CDR3 sequence: CASSTNRDRGYTF. The CDR3 nucleotides read TGTGCCAGTAGTACCAACAGGGATCGTGGCTACACCTTC. The chain employs TRBV19 and TRBJ1-2, with D maybe TRBD1 (6 bases). This CDR3 is built from 13 residues. Germline V gene sequence: CDR1 LNHDA, CDR2 SQIVND (reference sequence). Trimming cost V 4 bases and J 7 bases, with 13 bases left between them. Filled out from reference TRBV19 and TRBJ1-2, the complete variable domain reads DGGITQSPKYLFRKEGQNVTLSCEQNLNHDAMYWYRQDPGQGLRLIYYSQIVNDFQKGDIAEGYSVSREKKESFPLTVTSAQKNPTAFYLCASSTNRDRGYTFGSGTRLTVV.